This TCR beta chain was observed in a study of blood T cell repertoires in COVID-19 (dated by TCRdb to 2019 to 2021). In terms of the full investigation: Samples covering the acute and convalescent phases of COVID-19 were provided by collaborators in the United States, Italy and Spain. The dataset comprised deeply sampled blood TCRbeta repertoires from subjects exposed to, actively infected with, or recovered from COVID-19. The sample metadata nearly always contained a de-identified subject ID, COVID-19 status, age in years and sex. The prospective study material was composed of cDNA or gDNA derived from T cells, B-cell-depleted T cells, or PBMCs. Where HLA class I and class II types were available, the types were taken from metadata supplied by the sample provider, not from assay-based typing. The samples were drawn from two sources: the first 160 participants of the ongoing ImmuneRACE study, and about 1,300 subjects contributed by 6 global collaborators. The repertoires were released in a freely available public database meant as a resource for research on the immune response to SARS-CoV-2.

The immunoSEQ Assay, a bias-controlled multiplex PCR, was used to amplify TCRbeta CDR3 regions from genomic DNA. Per the original workflow: The number of nucleated cells in each sample was estimated from the amplification of reference gene primers within the assay. To quantify the absolute abundance of each unique TCRbeta CDR3 rearrangement, sequence reads were collapsed and filtered. For each sample, productive Simpson clonality was calculated as the square root of Simpson's diversity index across productive rearrangements. TCRdb holds this immuneACCESS table with in-frame rearrangements only. Some clones are missing; in checked studies, unresolved V genes explain under half, and the rest has no known cause. V, J and clone size derive from that table, while D and trimming were established from the DNA sequence. For this sample there are hundreds of thousands of clones; 87% appear just once. 6% to 7% of the sample lies in the top ten.

A word on this clone: It lacks a known antigen. No base quality values were provided; no much bigger clone lies one nucleotide off.

From the cysteine up to the phenylalanine, the CDR3 has a length of 15 residues. The retained sequence is limited to the CDR3, 45 bases, with the frame set at the first base. According to the germline V gene (reference sequence), CDR1 reads MNHNY and CDR2 reads SVGAGI. The junction shows trimming of 4 bases on V and 2 bases on J, and the gene matches do not reach 5 bases of it. The study at large found these results: Clinical and demographic metadata were provided uncurated, with the amount varying by source and participant.

Enrolling through a virtual design, the prospective study's participants ranged in age from roughly 18 to 90 years and lived across some 23 United States geographic areas. In the prospective study, participants were assigned to cohorts based on the clinical history participants reported in a screening survey and a study questionnaire. ImmuneRACE Cohort 3 recovered participants were defined by two consecutive negative NP/OP PCR tests, healthcare professional clearance, or symptom resolution. Mobile phlebotomists in the prospective study collected whole blood, serum and a nasopharyngeal or oropharyngeal swab from every participant. Participants in the prospective study had the option to provide additional blood draws and questionnaires over a roughly two-month period. Before DNA extraction, prospective study blood samples were shipped either frozen or at room temperature.

Sequencing was done on a sample of PBMCs or T cells enriched from blood (not recorded which). Recombination joined TRBV6-6 with TRBJ2-7; 10 bases in the junction line up with TRBD2. The sequence came from a woman in her thirties or forties who had recovered from COVID-19. The CDR3 region reads CASSSTSGKTYEQYF. In nucleotides, the sequence is TGTGCCAGCAGTTCTACTAGCGGGAAAACCTACGAGCAGTACTTC.